Described below is a single T cell receptor beta chain sequence and its context. This sample is part of a study of blood T cell repertoires in COVID-19. Some clones are missing from TCRdb's copy, which holds only in-frame ones; the method was immunoSEQ multiplex PCR. The table includes about 80,000 clones, about 91% detected once. Trimming took off 0 bases at V and 8 bases at J, with 10 bases between the two ends. The CDR3 length is 13 residues. The material sequenced was peripheral blood. The J gene is TRBJ1-2, the V gene TRBV12-3 or TRBV12-4; D gene uncertain. The source is a woman aged 80 or older with acute or convalescent COVID-19. The chain's CDR3 is CASSLAPLRGYTF. As DNA, the CDR3 is TGTGCCAGCAGTTTAGCGCCCCTCCGGGGCTACACCTTC.